This T cell receptor beta chain emerged from a study of blood T cells in healthy people across ages (dated by TCRdb to the mid-2010s). Regarding the complete study: In model experiments, roughly one uniquely barcoded TCR beta cDNA molecule per two T cells was captured by template switching. For two donors (one aged 18 to 30 and one aged 80 or older), the study analyzed two additional independent replicas of 1 million unique cDNA reads from the same blood draw. Using deep sequencing normalized with unique cDNA molecular identifiers, the study measured how TCR beta repertoire diversity changes with age. The donors were split into four age groups: young (average around 16 years), middle-aged (around 40), aged (approximately 60) and long-lived (more than 80).

CDR1 and CDR2, per the germline V gene, are MDHEN and SYDVKM. Germline trimming: 6 bases from V, 2 bases from J; junction bases outside gene matches: 7. Taken from cysteine to phenylalanine, the CDR3 has 15 residues. This entry keeps only the CDR3 DNA: 45 bases, framed from base 1. The protocol used for the library was 5' RACE. These reads were obtained on an Illumina HiSeq 2500. A second PCR of about 7 to 12 cycles was run with a J-beta primer mix and a sample-barcoded 5' primer. Each TCR beta cDNA molecule received a unique molecular identifier from a template-switch 5' adaptor carrying 12 random nucleotides. Each sample yielded at least 2.5 million CDR3-containing paired-end reads. First-strand cDNA was synthesized from all RNA with the Mint cDNA synthesis kit, primed by a TRBC-specific oligonucleotide. Following uracil-DNA glycosylase treatment, a first 18-cycle PCR with universal primers M1SS and BC2_uni_R was performed on all cDNA. On the study's bioinformatics: Each sample was normalized by randomly selecting 1 million high-quality reads, each carrying a distinct molecular identifier. Reads sharing molecular identifiers were discarded rather than binned into consensus sequences. MiTCR, with a Q25 quality threshold and the strictest error-elimination algorithm, was used for CDR3 identification, clonotype clustering and error correction. A nonparametric unseen species model with Euler transformation was used to estimate a lower bound on total TCR beta diversity. The public reads were quality trimmed at Q25 with fastp and then assembled into clones with MiXCR by TCRdb, keeping productive beta chains. Each entry is one CDR3 protein sequence, shown with its most common DNA and genes. TCRdb's processing, not the authors' own work, is the source of the V and J calls. This sample comprises around 1,000,000 distinct CDR3 sequences, approximately 26% of them detected only once. About 0.72% of the sample comes from the top ten.

The donors were roughly 40 Caucasian individuals from Russia, aged 6 to 90 years, who were systemically healthy. Ten milliliters of peripheral blood were drawn from each donor into EDTA-treated Vacutainer tubes. PBMCs were isolated by Ficoll-Paque density-gradient centrifugation, with at least 7 million obtained per sample. Trizol reagent was used to extract total RNA from PBMCs, with at least 6 micrograms per sample. The percentages of naive CD45RAhigh/CD27high T cells were determined by flow cytometry on a PBMC aliquot from every donor. Study-wide findings and limitations: Compared with the aged group, the long-lived group had more naive CD4+ T cells, fewer expanded clones and increased TCR diversity, a pattern suggesting age selection. As age increased, observed TCR beta diversity per million T cells dropped in a roughly linear way, and a significant reduction was already evident by age about 40. There was a strong correlation between observed TCR beta diversity and the percentage of naive T cells measured by flow cytometry. Estimates of total diversity based on one million sequenced T cells were regarded as lower bounds and as underestimates. Bulk unsorted PBMC profiling prevented conclusive comparison of naive and antigen-experienced compartments. Donor CMV infection status was unknown, potentially confounding age-related changes in expanded clonotypes.

This clonotype has only a few counts. The clone's antigen remains unknown. One base away there is no much larger clone; base qualities are not given. These same data were also listed under a study on T cells of mothers and their children. As described in the second report: Nine systemically healthy Caucasian individuals, comprising three mothers and their six children, were included as donors. cDNA synthesis consumed the entire amount of extracted RNA, loaded at around 1.5 ug RNA in each 15 ul reaction. Sample barcodes and 2-4 random nucleotides were added via the M1S primer in the second PCR. More than 9 million TCR beta CDR3 reads were obtained from each mother, and about 3 million reads were obtained from each child. In both related and unrelated pairs, thymic selection shapes the output of TCR recombination in a similar way, with inherited differences having only a minor effect. Normalized repertoire overlap in related mother-child pairs was always slightly higher than in unrelated mother-child pairs, but the difference was never significant. No persistent microchimeric T cell clones were detected, at a sensitivity of around 97 clones per million clonotypes. To look for features that set related mother-child pairs apart from unrelated individuals, the researchers ran deep NGS to compare the TCR beta repertoires of mothers and children. The mean age was approximately 41 +/- 4 years for the mothers and about 12 +/- 4 years for the children. Libraries were sequenced on Illumina HiSeq 2000 with 100+100 nt paired-end reads after adapter ligation with NEBNext reagents. To prevent cross-contamination, the mother and child libraries were prepared a month apart and were sequenced in separate runs. For each donor, between about 450,000 and 2,300,000 distinct TCR beta clonotypes were identified. Naive TCR beta clonotypes were estimated from low-frequency clonotypes matched to each donor's FACS-determined naive share, without sorting.

The chain is made from TRBV28 and TRBJ2-5; 9 of the junction bases match TRBD1. Sequencing was carried out using blood. The TCR originated in a girl aged 2-10 years in good health. The CDR3 in this case is CASSHGQGRQETQYF. The DNA sequence is given as TGTGCCAGCAGCCACGGACAGGGGCGGCAAGAGACCCAGTACTTC. The CDR3 plus the reference TRBV28 and TRBJ2-5 genes for the other parts give the full variable domain: DVKVTQSSRYLVKRTGEKVFLECVQDMDHENMFWYRQDPGLGLRLIYFSYDVKMKEKGDIPEGYSVSREKKERFSLILESASTNQTSMYLCASSHGQGRQETQYFGPGTRLLVL.